This paragraph covers one TCR beta chain sequence. Its antigen is not known. These data belong to a study of PD-1 blockade in classical Hodgkin lymphoma. Points from the study as a whole: Possibly reflecting disease activity or prior therapy, repertoire differences have causes that remain undefined. TCR diversity at baseline was reported to be reduced in newly diagnosed patients relative to healthy donors. For complete responders, baseline diversity was comparable to that of newly diagnosed patients.

TCRdb's copy holds only in-frame clones and misses some; the assay was immunoSEQ multiplex PCR. Of about 34,000 clones in the sample, over 65% were seen once. All patients experienced relapse after autologous stem cell transplantation, and brentuximab vedotin exposure was variable. Complete response, partial response or progressive disease was recorded as best response. Sequences were derived from peripheral blood mononuclear cells (PBMCs), sampled before the second cycle of nivolumab. This TCR was recovered from a human donor with classical Hodgkin lymphoma.

CDR3 loop: CASSARGTGAWANTEAFF. CDR3 nucleotides: TGTGCCAGCAGTGCAAGAGGGACAGGGGCTTGGGCGAACACTGAAGCTTTCTTT. This rearrangement joins TRBV6-4 to TRBJ1-1, with 10 bases identical to TRBD1. V shed 4 bases, J shed 1 base, and the junction held 12 bases outside the gene matches. CDR1 is MRHNA and CDR2 is SNTAGT in the germline V gene. The CDR3 sequence is 18 residues long.